This T cell receptor (beta chain) emerged from a study of blood T cell repertoires in COVID-19. Study information: Whether acute or convalescent, the COVID-19 samples came from the United States, Italy and Spain.

This CDR3 is 16 amino acids long. The V gene end was trimmed by 2 bases and the J gene end by 6 bases; junction bases not matched to a gene: 8. The germline V gene encodes CDR1 SGHKS and CDR2 YYEKEE (reference sequence). This study enrolled people aged roughly 18 to 89 from roughly 22 US geographic areas. Method: immunoSEQ multiplex PCR; TCRdb's copy keeps in-frame clones and lacks some. Altogether about 170,000 clones are present, around 82% being singletons, with the ten largest covering roughly 4%. The TCR originated in a woman between 50 and 59 years old in a cohort exposed to, infected with or recovered from COVID-19 (not recorded which). Specimen: PBMCs or T cells enriched from blood (not recorded which). The gene calls are TRBV5-5 and TRBJ2-2, with 9 bases matching TRBD1. The CDR3 DNA reads TGTGCCAGCAGCTTTACCGGGACAGGGAATTCCGGGGAGCTGTTTTTT. Translation: CASSFTGTGNSGELFF.